This note documents a single T cell receptor beta chain sequence. Its target is unknown. This sample is part of a study of tumor-infiltrating lymphocytes in localized non-small cell lung cancer. Trimming cost V 1 base and J 8 bases, with 8 bases left between them. From germline, CDR1 is SEHNR and CDR2 FQNEAQ (reference sequence). The CDR3 loop spans 12 amino acids. Assay: immunoSEQ multiplex PCR; the TCRdb copy retains only in-frame clones and omits some. This sample has about 15,000 clones, with roughly 82% found just once. General study points: Available tissue quantity limited TCR sequencing to a patient subset.

The rearrangement joins TRBV7-9 to TRBJ1-1; D gene uncertain. This TCR came from a human donor with non-small cell lung cancer. The sample comprised lung tumor tissue. The CDR3 here is CASSLDKGEAFF. DNA for the CDR3: TGTGCCAGCAGCTTAGACAAAGGGGAAGCTTTCTTT.